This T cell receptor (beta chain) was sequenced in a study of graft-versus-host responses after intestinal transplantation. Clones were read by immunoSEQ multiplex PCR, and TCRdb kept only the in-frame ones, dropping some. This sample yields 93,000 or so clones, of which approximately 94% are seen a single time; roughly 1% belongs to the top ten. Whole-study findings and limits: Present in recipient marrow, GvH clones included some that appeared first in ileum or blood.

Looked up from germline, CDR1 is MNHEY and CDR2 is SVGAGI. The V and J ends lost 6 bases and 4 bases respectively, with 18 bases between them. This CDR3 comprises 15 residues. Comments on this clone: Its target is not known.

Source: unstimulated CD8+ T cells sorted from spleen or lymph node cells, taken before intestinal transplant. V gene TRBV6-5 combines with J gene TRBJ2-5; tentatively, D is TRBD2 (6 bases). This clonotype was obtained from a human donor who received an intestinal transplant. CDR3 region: CASSRYPSGLETQYF. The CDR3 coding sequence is TGTGCCAGCAGCCGCTACCCCAGCGGGCTAGAGACCCAGTACTTC.